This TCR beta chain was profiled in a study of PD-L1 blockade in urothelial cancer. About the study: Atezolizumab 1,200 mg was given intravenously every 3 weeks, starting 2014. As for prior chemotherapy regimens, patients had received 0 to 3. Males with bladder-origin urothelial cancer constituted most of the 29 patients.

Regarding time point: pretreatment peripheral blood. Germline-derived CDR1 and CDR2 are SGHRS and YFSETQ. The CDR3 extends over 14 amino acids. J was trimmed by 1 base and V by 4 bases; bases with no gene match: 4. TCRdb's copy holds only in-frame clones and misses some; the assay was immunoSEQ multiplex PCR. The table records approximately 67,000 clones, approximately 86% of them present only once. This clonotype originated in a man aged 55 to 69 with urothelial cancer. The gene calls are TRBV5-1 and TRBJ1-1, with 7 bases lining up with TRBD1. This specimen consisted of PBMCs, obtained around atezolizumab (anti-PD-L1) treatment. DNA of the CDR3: TGCGCCAGCAGCGTACGACAGGGGAACACTGAAGCTTTCTTT. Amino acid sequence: CASSVRQGNTEAFF.